A single sample is the source of the 11 T cell receptor beta chains below, sequenced in a study of T-cell reconstitution after alpha-beta-depleted transplantation in children. Unique molecular identifiers were incorporated when the TCRbeta library was constructed. TCRdb reanalysed the PCR reads using MiXCR and keeps one entry per CDR3 protein. Among a few hundred thousand distinct CDR3 sequences listed, more than 20% were seen once. The sequenced sample was PBMCs, obtained before TCRalphabeta/CD19-depleted stem cell transplant. These receptor sequences come from a boy less than two years old with Wiskott-Aldrich syndrome, due to receive a stem cell transplant.

The table lists this clonotype with a few counts. The chain carries TRBV7-9 and TRBJ2-3, with D tentatively TRBD1 or TRBD2 (5 bases each). V lost 4 bases to trimming and J lost 12 bases, with 14 bases between them. From germline, CDR1 is SEHNR and CDR2 FQNEAQ (reference sequence). This CDR3 is 12 amino acids long. CDR3 residues: CASSSGTGRQYF. The CDR3, as DNA: TGTGCCAGCAGCTCAGGGACGGGGAGACAGTATTTT.

The chain is built from TRBV5-4 and TRBJ2-7; D possibly corresponds to TRBD2 (6 bases). The CDR3 has 21 residues. V lost 2 bases to trimming and J lost 2 bases, with 32 bases between them. Germline CDR1 is SGHNT and CDR2 is YYREEE (reference sequence). The CDR3 protein is CASSFPPPSSVLRGFTYEQYF. The CDR3 DNA is TGTGCCAGCAGCTTTCCCCCCCCCTCTAGCGTCCTCAGAGGGTTTACCTACGAGCAGTACTTC.

The chain has TRBV5-1 and TRBJ2-1; D call uncertain. Trimming took 0 bases from V and 4 from J, leaving 20 bases between them. Germline V gene sequence: CDR1 SGHRS, CDR2 YFSETQ. This CDR3 has 18 residues. The CDR3 DNA follows: TGCGCCAGCAGCTTGGACGGCCGTATAAACACCCTTTACAATGAGCAGTTCTTC. It codes for CASSLDGRINTLYNEQFF.

The rearrangement joins TRBV5-1 to TRBJ2-5; D remains ambiguous. V dropped 4 bases and J dropped 5 bases, with 12 bases sitting between them. From germline, CDR1 is SGHRS and CDR2 YFSETQ. The CDR3 sequence is 13 residues long. CDR3 residues: CASSLGNRETQYF. CDR3 nucleotide sequence: TGCGCCAGCAGCCTGGGGAACCGGGAGACCCAGTACTTC. Complete variable domain (other parts from reference TRBV5-1 and TRBJ2-5): KAGVTQTPRYLIKTRGQQVTLSCSPISGHRSVSWYQQTPGQGLQFLFEYFSETQRNKGNFPGRFSGRQFSNSRSEMNVSTLELGDSALYLCASSLGNRETQYFGPGTRLLVL.

V gene TRBV20-1 combines with J gene TRBJ2-1, with 8 bases that match TRBD2. The CDR3 extends over 16 amino acids. V was pared by 3 bases and J by 3 bases, with 10 bases of the junction left unmatched. Germline values: CDR1 DFQATT, CDR2 SNEGSKA (reference sequence). DNA of the CDR3: TGCAGTGCTAGGTGGAGTAGCGGGACAAACTACAATGAGCAGTTCTTC. Translating gives CSARWSSGTNYNEQFF.

The genes are TRBV5-1 and TRBJ2-1; no clear D gene. Germline V gives CDR1 SGHRS, CDR2 YFSETQ. V was cut by 2 bases and J by 6 bases, with 12 bases left in between. The CDR3 is 14 residues long. The CDR3 sequence: CASSLIAASNEQFF. DNA of the CDR3: TGCGCCAGCAGCTTAATTGCAGCTTCCAATGAGCAGTTCTTC.

This clonotype occurred a few times. The V gene is TRBV5-6, the J gene TRBJ1-1, with a weak D call TRBD1 (5 bases). The CDR3 is 14 residues long. Trimming shortened V by 6 bases and J by 5 bases, and 17 bases separated the two germline ends. Germline V gene sequence: CDR1 SGHDT, CDR2 YYEEEE. The CDR3 spells CASMGGYRRTEAFF. CDR3 DNA: TGTGCCAGCATGGGGGGGTATAGGCGTACTGAAGCTTTCTTT.

The V gene is TRBV12-3 or TRBV12-4, the J gene TRBJ2-1; 7 nucleotides agree with TRBD1. The CDR3 totals 16 residues. The trim removed 5 bases at V and 1 base at J, leaving 8 bases unmatched. Here the CDR3 reads CASSNKGGRSYNEQFF. CDR3 sequence (DNA): TGTGCCAGCAGTAATAAAGGGGGCAGATCCTACAATGAGCAGTTCTTC.

The chain's CDR3 is CASSPNGGQETQYF. CDR3 DNA: TGTGCCAGCAGCCCGAACGGGGGGCAAGAGACCCAGTACTTC. The J gene is TRBJ2-5, the V gene TRBV7-2, with 7 positions matching TRBD2. Losses at the gene ends were 5 bases for V and 2 bases for J; bases not matched to a gene: 5. This CDR3 region has 14 residues. CDR1 is SGHTA, CDR2 FQGNSA, per germline. The variable domain in full, completed from reference TRBV7-2 and TRBJ2-5, reads GAGVSQSPSNKVTEKGKDVELRCDPISGHTALYWYRQSLGQGLEFLIYFQGNSAPDKSGLPSDRFSAERTGGSVSTLTIQRTQQEDSAVYLCASSPNGGQETQYFGPGTRLLVL.

The CDR3, as DNA: TGTGCCAGCAGTACAAGGACAGGGGCTAACTATGGCTACACCTTC. It yields the protein CASSTRTGANYGYTF. The chain recombines TRBV27 with TRBJ1-2; 9 bases align to TRBD1. With V trimmed by 5 bases and J by 0 bases, 4 bases remained unmatched. CDR3 size: 15 residues. Germline V gives CDR1 MNHEY, CDR2 SMNVEV (reference sequence).

Turning to this clonotype: The junction does not match germline at one end; this may be a read error. The chain joins TRBV5-1 to TRBJ2-2; TRBD1 is a possible D gene (6 bases). CDR1 and CDR2 (germline): SGHRS, YFSETQ. This CDR3 is 14 amino acids long. In nucleotides, the CDR3 is TGTGCCAGGGGCTCCAGGCAGCTCAGTTGGGAGCTGTTTTTT. Encoded protein: CARGSRQLSWELFF.